The 15 T cell receptor beta chains below all came from one sample that was sequenced in a study of CD8+CD57+ T cells in acquired aplastic anemia. Investigators profiled TCR beta VDJ and CDR3 from genomic DNA template. One entry per CDR3 protein results from TCRdb running MiXCR on the reads. The profile covers 200,000 or so distinct CDR3 sequences, with about three fifths appearing a single time and around 45% taken by the ten largest. Material for sequencing was sorted CD4+, CD8+, or CD8+CD57+ T cells (not recorded which) from PBMCs. The origin of the receptors is a human donor with severe aplastic anemia or a healthy control (not recorded which).

This clonotype has only one observation. The V gene is TRBV14, the J gene TRBJ2-2, with 7 bases that match TRBD1. V dropped 5 bases and J dropped 4; count of bases not matched to a gene: 10. Germline assignment: CDR1 SGHDN and CDR2 FVKESK. This CDR3 has 16 residues. In DNA, the CDR3 is TGTGCCAGCAGCACGATACAGGGGTCGGTCACCGGGGAGCTGTTTTTT. Translated: CASSTIQGSVTGELFF.

There are many counts of this clonotype. The chain links TRBV14 to TRBJ1-2, with D hard to call. The V and J ends lost 3 bases and 5 bases respectively, with 10 bases between them. CDR1 is SGHDN, CDR2 FVKESK, per germline. This CDR3 has 13 amino acids. CDR3 sequence (DNA): TGTGCCAGCAGCCATTCAGCGCAGTATGGCTACACCTTC. Amino acid sequence: CASSHSAQYGYTF.

This clonotype was recorded at least ten times. The V call is TRBV4-1, the J call TRBJ1-4, with a weak D call TRBD1 (5 bases). Germline CDR1 and CDR2: MGHRA and YSYEKL. Trimming pared 2 bases from V and 7 bases from J, leaving 14 bases between. This CDR3 contains 15 residues. The CDR3 region has the DNA TGCGCCAGCAGCCAAACTCGGAACGGGGGTGAAAAACTGTTTTTT. It translates to CASSQTRNGGEKLFF.

V gene TRBV12-3 or TRBV12-4 combines with J gene TRBJ2-7, with TRBD1 matching over 7 bases. V was clipped by 4 bases and J by 5 bases; unmatched bases: 8. This CDR3 spans 14 amino acids. The CDR3 here is CASSSRTGTDEQYF. In DNA, the CDR3 is TGTGCCAGCAGTTCCCGGACAGGTACCGACGAGCAGTACTTC.

V gene TRBV19 combines with J gene TRBJ1-1; possible D gene TRBD1, 5 bases. V lost 6 bases and J lost 5, with 19 bases in between. This CDR3 spans 15 amino acids. CDR1 and CDR2 (germline): LNHDA, SQIVND (reference sequence). The CDR3 region has the DNA TGTGCCAGTAGCCCAGGGATTGGGCTTCGGACTGAAGCTTTCTTT. This gives the protein CASSPGIGLRTEAFF. Supplemented by reference TRBV19 and TRBJ1-1, the full variable domain reads DGGITQSPKYLFRKEGQNVTLSCEQNLNHDAMYWYRQDPGQGLRLIYYSQIVNDFQKGDIAEGYSVSREKKESFPLTVTSAQKNPTAFYLCASSPGIGLRTEAFFGQGTRLTVV.

The rearrangement links TRBV7-6 to TRBJ2-7; 9 bases align to TRBD2. The V gene's germline CDR1 is SGHVS and CDR2 FNYEAQ. V lost 1 base and J lost 4; bases outside the gene matches: 8. The CDR3 covers 16 residues. The DNA for the CDR3 is TGTGCCAGCAGCTTAGTGTCAGCGGGAGGCGGGTACGAGCAGTACTTC. This sequence encodes CASSLVSAGGGYEQYF.

This clonotype was recorded once. The rearrangement links TRBV10-2 to TRBJ1-2; D gene unclear. V was shortened by 3 bases and J by 5 bases, with 13 bases between the two germline ends. CDR3 size: 14 residues. CDR1 is WSHSY, CDR2 SAAADI, per germline. The CDR3 sequence: CASSEGPSLYGYTF. In DNA form, the CDR3 reads TGCGCCAGCAGTGAAGGGCCAAGCTTGTATGGCTACACCTTC.

In regard to this clonotype: A single base separates this from a much larger clone, so it may be a read error. The genes are TRBV16 and TRBJ1-4, with 7 nucleotides matching TRBD1. V was clipped by 4 bases and J by 8 bases; unmatched bases: 13. The CDR3 covers 16 residues. Germline loops: CDR1 KGHSY, CDR2 FQNENV. CDR3 protein: CASSRRRQGVEEKLFF. The DNA of the CDR3 is TGTGCCAGCAGCCGCCGGAGACAGGGCGTAGAAGAAAAACTGTTTTTT.

Ten or more counts support this clonotype. This sequence joins TRBV19 and TRBJ2-1; 9 bases fit TRBD2. This CDR3 comprises 16 residues. CDR1 is LNHDA, CDR2 SQIVND, per germline (reference sequence). The V and J ends lost 3 bases and 9 bases, in that order; junction bases with no gene match: 12. CDR3 in amino acids: CASSIAGRGGAGEQFF. The CDR3 DNA reads as TGTGCCAGTAGTATCGCCGGGCGCGGGGGGGCGGGTGAGCAGTTCTTC.

This sequence joins TRBV7-6 and TRBJ1-4; D is unresolved. Germline values: CDR1 SGHVS, CDR2 FNYEAQ. Trimming left V 1 base short and J 7 bases short, with 7 bases between. This CDR3 is built from 13 residues. CDR3 nucleotide sequence: TGTGCCAGCAGCTTAGTCTCCGGTGAAAAACTGTTTTTT. Translation gives CASSLVSGEKLFF. The variable domain in full, completed from reference TRBV7-6 and TRBJ1-4, reads GAGVSQSPRYKVTKRGQDVALRCDPISGHVSLYWYRQALGQGPEFLTYFNYEAQQDKSGLPNDRFSAERPEGSISTLTIQRTEQRDSAMYRCASSLVSGEKLFFGSGTQLSVL.

Here the CDR3 reads CSEGLDTGELFF. The CDR3 coding sequence is TGCAGTGAAGGACTAGACACCGGGGAGCTGTTTTTT. This chain joins TRBV20-1 and TRBJ2-2; TRBD2 aligns across 7 bases. This CDR3 region has 12 residues. Germline V gene sequence: CDR1 DFQATT, CDR2 SNEGSKA (reference sequence). J lost 3 bases, V lost 7 bases, and 2 bases had no gene match.

This clonotype was seen only once. This likely comes from a read error, as the CDR3 has no conserved phenylalanine or tryptophan at its end. J is TRBJ1-2 and V is TRBV27, with 8 positions matching TRBD1. Germline loops: CDR1 MNHEY, CDR2 SMNVEV (reference sequence). This CDR3 has 14 residues. V dropped 7 bases and J dropped 5; count of bases not matched to a gene: 9. The CDR3 bases are TGTGCCAGCACCCCCGTTCAGGGGGCTTATGGCTACACCCTC. This codes for CASTPVQGAYGYTL.

The rearrangement links TRBV7-9 to TRBJ1-1; 7 nucleotides match TRBD1. With 8 bases clipped from V and 5 bases from J, the junction kept 8 bases outside the gene matches. CDR3 length: 13 residues. Germline V gives CDR1 SEHNR, CDR2 FQNEAQ (reference sequence). Here the CDR3 DNA reads TGTGCCAGCCACAGGGGAGCGTTTACTGAAGCTTTCTTT. It translates to CASHRGAFTEAFF.

The CDR3 is CASSSTVGPTDTEAFF. In nucleotides, the CDR3 is TGTGCCAGCAGCTCTACGGTGGGACCGACGGACACTGAAGCTTTCTTT. This chain connects TRBV7-9 to TRBJ1-1, with a weak D call TRBD1 (5 bases). Germline V gene lookup returns CDR1 SEHNR and CDR2 FQNEAQ (reference sequence). V was shortened by 4 bases and J by 3 bases, with 18 bases between the two germline ends. There are 16 residues in the CDR3.

The V gene is TRBV20-1, the J gene TRBJ2-7; D is perhaps TRBD2 (5 bases). The V gene lost 5 bases and the J gene lost 2 bases, with 13 bases spanning the gap. This CDR3 is 13 amino acids long. Germline V gene lookup returns CDR1 DFQATT and CDR2 SNEGSKA (reference sequence). The DNA for the CDR3 is TGCAGTGCTCCCGAAGCGGACCCCTACGAGCAGTACTTC. Protein: CSAPEADPYEQYF.